In its sample, the clone carrying this TCR beta chain was seen many times. What it binds is unknown. The CDR3 is 14 amino acids. After removal of 1 base from V and 7 bases from J, the junction contained 9 bases not matched to a gene. Germline assignment: CDR1 DFQATT and CDR2 SNEGSKA (reference sequence). Described time point: persistent/refractory GD, antithyroid drugs over 5 years with positive TRAb. PBMC-derived RNA was used for the TCR library. The record originates from a study of regulatory T cells in long-lasting Graves disease. General study points: Examination was confined to peripheral blood, excluding thyroid tissue. Comparison showed that persistent patients shared more public clonotypes (fewer than 3,000) than new patients (approximately 870).

With iRepertoire HTBI primers and Arm-PCR of CDR3 regions, TCR beta libraries were built. TCRdb re-called the multiplex PCR reads with MiXCR, one entry per CDR3 protein. Of roughly 430,000 distinct CDR3 sequences listed, approximately 22% are singletons. Sequencing used peripheral blood mononuclear cells (PBMCs), obtained when the disease was refractory, from a patient treated with antithyroid drugs. V and J are TRBV20-1 and TRBJ1-2, with 7 bases matching TRBD1. The receptor was derived from a female donor with Graves disease. The CDR3 DNA sequence: TGCAGTGCTAGAGGGGCAGGGGGTCGCGGTGGCTACACCTTC. This encodes CSARGAGGRGGYTF.